Following are 3 T cell receptor beta chains from one sample sequenced in a study of OX40 agonist ivuxolimab in advanced cancers. Profiled with immunoSEQ multiplex PCR; TCRdb holds only in-frame clones, not every one. The sample yields some 57,000 clones, approximately 84% seen once. The source was CD4+ or CD8+ T cells sorted from blood, collected in a trial of the OX40 agonist ivuxolimab. The receptors come from an adult with an advanced solid tumor such as melanoma, head and neck, liver or kidney cancer.

The J gene is TRBJ1-6, the V gene TRBV29-1; TRBD1 agrees at 8 bases. There are 12 residues in the CDR3. Germline CDR1 is SQVTM and CDR2 is ANQGSEA. J lost 7 bases, V lost 7 bases, and 3 bases had no gene match. The CDR3 region is CSAGQGNSPLHF. CDR3 sequence (DNA): TGCAGCGCTGGACAGGGCAATTCACCCCTCCACTTT.

The chain is built from TRBV7-3 and TRBJ2-1; D possibly corresponds to TRBD2 (6 bases). Trimming stripped 6 bases from V and 8 bases from J, with 17 bases between. In germline, CDR1 is SGHTA, CDR2 FQGTGA. This CDR3 contains 14 residues. The DNA for the CDR3 is TGTGCCAGCAGTCTAATCGGGGGAGTCGATGAGCAGTTCTTC. Translation: CASSLIGGVDEQFF.

The CDR3 nucleotides are TGCGCCAGCAGCGGGGGTGGCGGGGAGCTGTTTTTT. Amino acid sequence: CASSGGGGELFF. The gene calls are TRBV10-1 and TRBJ2-2; weak D call: TRBD2 (6 bases). V lost 6 bases and J 7 bases, leaving 9 bases between the germline ends. The CDR3 runs 12 residues. CDR1 and CDR2 (germline): WNHNN, SYGVQD (reference sequence).